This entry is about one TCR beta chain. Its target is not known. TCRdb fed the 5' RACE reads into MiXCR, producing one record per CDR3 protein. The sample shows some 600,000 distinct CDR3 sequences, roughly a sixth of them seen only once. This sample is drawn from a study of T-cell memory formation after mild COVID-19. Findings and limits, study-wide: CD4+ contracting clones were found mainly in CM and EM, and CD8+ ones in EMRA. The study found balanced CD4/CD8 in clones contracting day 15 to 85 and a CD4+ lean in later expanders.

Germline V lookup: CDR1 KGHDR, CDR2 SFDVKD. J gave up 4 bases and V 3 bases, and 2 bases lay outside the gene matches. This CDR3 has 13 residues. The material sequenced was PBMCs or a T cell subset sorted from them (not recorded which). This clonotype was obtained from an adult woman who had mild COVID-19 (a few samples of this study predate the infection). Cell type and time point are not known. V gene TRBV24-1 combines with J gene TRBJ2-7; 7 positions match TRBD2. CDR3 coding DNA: TGTGCCACCAGTGATCGACTAGCTTACGAGCAGTACGTC. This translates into CATSDRLAYEQYV.